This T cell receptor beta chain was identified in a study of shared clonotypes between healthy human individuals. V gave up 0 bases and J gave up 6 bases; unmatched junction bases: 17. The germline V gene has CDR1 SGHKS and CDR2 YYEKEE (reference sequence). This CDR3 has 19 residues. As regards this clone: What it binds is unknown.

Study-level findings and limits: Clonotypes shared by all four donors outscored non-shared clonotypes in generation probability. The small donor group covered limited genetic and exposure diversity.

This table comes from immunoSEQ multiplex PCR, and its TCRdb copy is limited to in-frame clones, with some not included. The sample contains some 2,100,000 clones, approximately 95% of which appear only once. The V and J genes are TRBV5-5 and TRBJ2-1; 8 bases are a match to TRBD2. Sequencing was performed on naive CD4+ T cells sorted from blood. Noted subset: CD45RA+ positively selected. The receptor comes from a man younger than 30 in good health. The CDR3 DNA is TGTGCCAGCAGCTTGGACGGACTAGCCTCCCTAGCCTTCGGCAATGAGCAGTTCTTC. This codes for CASSLDGLASLAFGNEQFF.